The rows below give T cell receptor beta chains drawn from one sample of a study of T cells after yellow fever vaccination. MiXCR, run by TCRdb on the 5' RACE reads, gives a single entry per CDR3 protein. The sample includes hundreds of thousands of distinct CDR3 sequences, approximately 13% seen only once; the top ten take around 15%. The sequencing used PBMCs, collected on the day of the yellow fever booster vaccination. These receptors were obtained from a man aged 25-45 years who received the YFV17D yellow fever vaccine. Both conserved end residues are part of each CDR3. A D gene is named only where the DNA matches it firmly. Only some rows state a clone size, as once, few, many or a class for expanded clones.

d_call,j_call,v_call,clone_size,cdr3_nt,cdr3_aa
TRBD1,TRBJ1-5,TRBV30,.,TGTGCCTGGGACAGGGTCAATCAGCCCCAGCATTTT,CAWDRVNQPQHF
TRBD2,TRBJ2-5,TRBV20-1,.,TGCAGTGCTAGAGCCAAGGCGACTAGCGGGAGGACGGGTTTGAGAGAGACCCAGTACTTC,CSARAKATSGRTGLRETQYF
.,TRBJ1-5,TRBV15,many,TGTGCCACCAGCAAGGGCAATCAGCCCCAGCATTTT,CATSKGNQPQHF
.,TRBJ1-5,TRBV12-3/TRBV12-4,few,TGTGCCAGCGTTTTTCAGCCCCAGCATTTT,CASVFQPQHF
.,TRBJ2-1,TRBV29-1,few,TGCAGCGTTGTGAGGGTGGGAGTGAATGAGCAGTTCTTC,CSVVRVGVNEQFF
.,TRBJ2-1,TRBV20-1,few,TGCAGTGCTAGAGATCGGTCAGTGCTGGGGAATGAGCAGTTCTTC,CSARDRSVLGNEQFF
.,TRBJ2-7,TRBV9,.,TGTGCCAGCAGCGTAGGGGTAGCGACCTACGAGCAGTACTTC,CASSVGVATYEQYF
.,TRBJ2-3,TRBV29-1,.,TGCAGCGTCCCGACAGTCTTTTCGACAGATACGCAGTATTTT,CSVPTVFSTDTQYF
.,TRBJ2-7,TRBV5-1,few,TGCGCCAGCAGCCTCGCGGCAGGGGAGCACTACGAGCAGTACTTC,CASSLAAGEHYEQYF
TRBD2,TRBJ2-1,TRBV28,.,TGTGCCAGCAGTGTTAGCGGGAGGGGCAATGAGCAGTTCTTC,CASSVSGRGNEQFF
TRBD1,TRBJ2-2,TRBV5-1,few,TGCGCCAGCATAAGGGACAGCAACACCGGGGAGCTGTTTTTT,CASIRDSNTGELFF
.,TRBJ2-1,TRBV20-1,few,TGCAGTGCTAGAGATGGGGGTAATGAGCAGTTCTTC,CSARDGGNEQFF
TRBD2,TRBJ2-1,TRBV24-1,few,TGTGCCACCAGTGATTCCGGGACTAGAAATTTTAATGAGCAGTTCTTC,CATSDSGTRNFNEQFF
TRBD2,TRBJ2-1,TRBV5-1,few,TGCGCCAGCAGCTTAGGACTAGCGCTGCTTTACAATGAGCAGTTCTTC,CASSLGLALLYNEQFF
TRBD1,TRBJ1-1,TRBV19,many,TGTGCCAGTAGGCACGAGACAGGGACTCCGAACACTGAAGCTTTCTTT,CASRHETGTPNTEAFF
TRBD2,TRBJ2-2,TRBV6-2/TRBV6-3,.,TGTGCCAGCAGGCAGACTAGCGGGTACACCGGGGAGCTGTTTTTT,CASRQTSGYTGELFF
.,TRBJ1-4,TRBV19,.,TGTGCCAGTAGTAGGAACGGGGGTGAAAAACTGTTTTTT,CASSRNGGEKLFF
.,TRBJ1-1,TRBV5-1,.,TGCGCCAGCAGCTTTTTTGAGATGGACACTGAAGCTTTCTTT,CASSFFEMDTEAFF
.,TRBJ1-1,TRBV19,few,TGTGCCAGTAGTATGCAGGGAGGTACTGAAGCTTTCTTT,CASSMQGGTEAFF
TRBD2,TRBJ2-6,TRBV23-1,.,TGCGCCAGCAACTCATCCCGGGGACTAGCGGGAGCTAGAATCTCCGGGGCCAACGTCCTGACTTTC,CASNSSRGLAGARISGANVLTF
TRBD2,TRBJ2-1,TRBV12-3/TRBV12-4,few,TGTGCCAGCACCACACGACTAGCGGGAGGCCCAAGCTCCTACAATGAGCAGTTCTTC,CASTTRLAGGPSSYNEQFF
.,TRBJ2-1,TRBV14,.,TGTGCCAGCAGCCCCACCTATCATGAGCAGTTCTTC,CASSPTYHEQFF
.,TRBJ2-1,TRBV2,few,TGTGCCAGCAGTGAAGCGACTCGCTCCTACAATGAGCAGTTCTTC,CASSEATRSYNEQFF
.,TRBJ2-3,TRBV7-2,.,TGTGCCAGCAGCTTAGATAGCGGTGGTACGCAGTATTTT,CASSLDSGGTQYF
TRBD2,TRBJ2-2,TRBV4-1,few,TGCGCCAGCAGCCAGACGGGACTAGCGGGGCTGAACACCGGGGAGCTGTTTTTT,CASSQTGLAGLNTGELFF
TRBD2,TRBJ2-7,TRBV4-3,few,TGCGCCAGCAGCCCTTCTAGCGGGAGTCCCTACGAGCAGTACTTC,CASSPSSGSPYEQYF
TRBD1,TRBJ2-5,TRBV5-8,few,TGTGCCAGCATCCTAGGACAGGGAGAGACCCAGTACTTC,CASILGQGETQYF
TRBD1,TRBJ1-2,TRBV11-1,few,TGTGCCAGCAGCTCCGGGACAGGGGCTCCTTATGGCTACACCTTC,CASSSGTGAPYGYTF
TRBD2,TRBJ2-7,TRBV27,few,TGTGCCAGCAGTCAAGGACTAGCGGGGCGATCGACCTACGAGCAGTACTTC,CASSQGLAGRSTYEQYF
.,TRBJ2-1,TRBV30,.,TGTGCCTGGATTAGCGGACCAACTCGGAATGAGCAGTTCTTC,CAWISGPTRNEQFF
.,TRBJ1-3,TRBV12-3/TRBV12-4,few,TGTGCCAGCAGTTTTGAGGCTGGAAACACCATATATTTT,CASSFEAGNTIYF
TRBD2,TRBJ2-7,TRBV30,.,TGTGCCATCTCTAGCGGGAGTGGTTACGAGCAGTACTTC,CAISSGSGYEQYF